Following are 23 T cell receptor beta chains from one sample sequenced in a study of T-cell memory formation after mild COVID-19. TCRdb re-derived calls from the 5' RACE reads in MiXCR, one entry per CDR3 protein. Of about 560,000 distinct CDR3 sequences listed, roughly 18% are singletons. Source material: PBMCs or a T cell subset sorted from them (not recorded which). The source is an adult woman who had mild COVID-19 (a few samples of this study predate the infection). Cell type and time point are not known.

This clonotype was counted a few times. The genes are TRBV5-1 and TRBJ1-2; 9 bases map to TRBD1. With 0 bases clipped from V and 4 bases from J, the junction kept 10 bases outside the gene matches. The CDR3 totals 17 residues. Germline V gene data show CDR1 as SGHRS and CDR2 as YFSETQ. The CDR3 coding sequence is TGCGCCAGCAGCTTGGTGGGGACCGGACAGGGGTCCTATGGCTACACCTTC. Amino acid sequence: CASSLVGTGQGSYGYTF.

The chain carries TRBV7-2 and TRBJ2-2; the match to TRBD2 covers 13 bases. This CDR3 has 16 amino acids. Germline loops: CDR1 SGHTA, CDR2 FQGNSA. V lost 4 bases to trimming and J lost 7 bases; unmatched junction nucleotides: 6. CDR3 in amino acids: CASSSGTSGTIGELFF. As DNA, the CDR3 is TGTGCCAGCAGCTCTGGGACTAGCGGGACGATCGGGGAGCTGTTTTTT. Supplemented by reference TRBV7-2 and TRBJ2-2, the full variable domain reads GAGVSQSPSNKVTEKGKDVELRCDPISGHTALYWYRQSLGQGLEFLIYFQGNSAPDKSGLPSDRFSAERTGGSVSTLTIQRTQQEDSAVYLCASSSGTSGTIGELFFGEGSRLTVL.

In this sample, this clonotype turned up a few times. V usage is TRBV9 and J usage is TRBJ2-7; no reliable D call. CDR3 size: 13 residues. The germline CDR1 and CDR2 sequences are SGDLS and YYNGEE. Trimming pared 4 bases from V and 2 bases from J, leaving 10 bases between. CDR3 protein: CASSPTDTYEQYF. As DNA, the CDR3 is TGTGCCAGCAGCCCGACGGATACCTACGAGCAGTACTTC. The whole variable domain, remainder taken from reference TRBV9 and TRBJ2-7, is DSGVTQTPKHLITATGQRVTLRCSPRSGDLSVYWYQQSLDQGLQFLIQYYNGEERAKGNILERFSAQQFPDLHSELNLSSLELGDSALYFCASSPTDTYEQYFGPGTRLTVT.

The rearrangement joins TRBV11-2 to TRBJ1-2, with a tentative D call TRBD1 (6 bases). The CDR3 is made up of 12 amino acids. Deletions cut 4 bases from V and 8 bases from J, with 11 bases between. Germline V gives CDR1 SGHAT, CDR2 FQNNGV. DNA of the CDR3: TGTGCCAGCAGCTCAGGGGTCGGAGGCTACACCTTC. This translates into CASSSGVGGYTF.

This clonotype was counted at least ten times. The gene calls are TRBV4-2 and TRBJ2-1, with D perhaps given as TRBD1 or TRBD2 (5 bases each). In germline, CDR1 is LGHNA, CDR2 YNFKEQ. The V and J ends lost 1 base and 9 bases respectively, with 19 bases between them. CDR3 size: 16 residues. DNA for the CDR3: TGTGCCAGCAGCCAAGCACGGGACCCCGCTTTAGGTGAGCAGTTCTTC. Protein: CASSQARDPALGEQFF.

This chain connects TRBV4-1 to TRBJ2-5; D unresolved. Germline assignment: CDR1 MGHRA and CDR2 YSYEKL. The V end was cut by 0 bases, the J end by 7 bases, with 18 bases between. The CDR3 contains 16 residues. The CDR3 reads CASSQDWSGPSATQYF. The CDR3 DNA is TGCGCCAGCAGCCAAGATTGGAGTGGCCCCTCCGCGACCCAGTACTTC.

This clonotype was counted between two and nine times. The chain couples TRBV7-9 to TRBJ2-3; 10 bases are a match to TRBD1. V shed 5 bases, J shed 0 bases, and the junction held 5 bases outside the gene matches. Germline assignment: CDR1 SEHNR and CDR2 FQNEAQ (reference sequence). The CDR3 runs 16 residues. The CDR3 DNA is TGTGCCAGCAGCCCTGGGACAGGGGCGAGCACAGATACGCAGTATTTT. It yields the protein CASSPGTGASTDTQYF.

This chain links TRBV23-1 with TRBJ1-5; D uncertain. TRBV23-1 is reported as an ORF; its role is uncertain. The length of the CDR3 is 11 residues. Trimming took off 0 bases at V and 9 bases at J, with 3 bases between the two ends. The CDR3 here is CASSQSLPQHF. CDR3 DNA sequence: TGCGCCAGCAGTCAATCTCTGCCCCAGCATTTT.

A few counts support this clonotype. V and J are TRBV6-1 and TRBJ1-2, with 7 bases identical to TRBD1. V lost 0 bases and J lost 9; bases outside the gene matches: 4. In germline, CDR1 is MNHNS, CDR2 SASEGT. The CDR3 runs to 13 residues. This CDR3 reads CASSEASGGSYTF. The CDR3 DNA sequence: TGTGCCAGCAGTGAAGCCTCAGGGGGGAGCTACACCTTC.

The chain couples TRBV5-1 to TRBJ2-2, with 9 bases aligning to TRBD2. The CDR3 sequence is 18 residues long. Germline-derived CDR1 and CDR2 are SGHRS and YFSETQ. V lost 1 base, J lost 6 bases, and 13 bases stayed unmatched. This CDR3 reads CASSLSIKVAGVSGELFF. The CDR3, as DNA: TGCGCCAGCAGCTTGAGCATTAAGGTAGCGGGAGTTTCCGGGGAGCTGTTTTTT.

This clonotype occurred many times. The V call is TRBV5-1, the J call TRBJ2-1, with TRBD1 matching over 9 bases. The CDR3 runs to 14 residues. Germline CDR1 and CDR2: SGHRS and YFSETQ. With 7 bases clipped from V and 4 bases from J, the junction kept 6 bases outside the gene matches. The DNA for the CDR3 is TGCGCCAGCGGACGGGACAGGGATTACAATGAGCAGTTCTTC. Its translation: CASGRDRDYNEQFF. Full variable domain (missing parts from reference TRBV5-1 and TRBJ2-1): KAGVTQTPRYLIKTRGQQVTLSCSPISGHRSVSWYQQTPGQGLQFLFEYFSETQRNKGNFPGRFSGRQFSNSRSEMNVSTLELGDSALYLCASGRDRDYNEQFFGPGTRLTVL.

The chain is built from TRBV12-3 or TRBV12-4 and TRBJ1-1; D is unresolved. The CDR3 loop spans 15 amino acids. V gave up 4 bases and J gave up 1 base, with 13 bases separating them. In DNA form, the CDR3 reads TGTGCCAGCAGTTATCGACGTCGGGGGAACACTGAAGCTTTCTTT. Encoded protein: CASSYRRRGNTEAFF.

There are a few counts of this clonotype. The CDR3 loop reads CASSPTRSSYEQYF. DNA of the CDR3: TGCGCCAGCAGCCCTACTAGGAGCTCCTACGAGCAGTACTTC. This chain joins TRBV5-1 and TRBJ2-7; D is perhaps TRBD2 (5 bases). This CDR3 spans 14 amino acids. Germline lookup yields CDR1 SGHRS and CDR2 YFSETQ. Deletions cut 4 bases from V and 0 bases from J, with 11 bases between.

This clonotype came up a few times. DNA of the CDR3: TGTGCCAGCAGAGGACAGGGGGCTCCGAATACGCAGTATTTT. This gives the protein CASRGQGAPNTQYF. The rearrangement links TRBV6-2 or TRBV6-3 to TRBJ2-3, with 11 bases aligning to TRBD1. Per the germline V gene, CDR1 is MNHEY and CDR2 is SVGEGT. J gave up 7 bases and V 6 bases, and 6 bases lay outside the gene matches. CDR3 length equals 14 residues.

The chain has TRBV7-3 and TRBJ1-1; D is ambiguous. The germline V and J ends were trimmed by 2 bases and 6 bases, with 10 bases remaining between them. Germline assignment: CDR1 SGHTA and CDR2 FQGTGA. The CDR3 spans 13 residues. CDR3 region: CASSLGMGAEAFF. In DNA, the CDR3 is TGTGCCAGCAGCTTAGGTATGGGCGCTGAAGCTTTCTTT. Based on the CDR3 plus reference TRBV7-3 and TRBJ1-1, the full variable domain is GAGVSQTPSNKVTEKGKYVELRCDPISGHTALYWYRQSLGQGPEFLIYFQGTGAADDSGLPNDRFFAVRPEGSVSTLKIQRTERGDSAVYLCASSLGMGAEAFFGQGTRLTVV.

This sequence joins TRBV5-4 and TRBJ2-2; D ambiguous. The V gene's germline CDR1 is SGHNT and CDR2 YYREEE (reference sequence). The V gene lost 3 bases and the J gene lost 0 bases, with 9 bases spanning the gap. This CDR3 region has 15 residues. CDR3 residues: CASSWYLSNTGELFF. As DNA, the CDR3 is TGTGCCAGCAGCTGGTACTTGTCGAACACCGGGGAGCTGTTTTTT.

This clonotype has a single count. The chain couples TRBV3-1 to TRBJ1-1; D is ambiguous. The CDR3 is 14 residues long. Germline V gene lookup returns CDR1 LGHDT and CDR2 YNNKEL (reference sequence). Trimming stripped 6 bases from V and 4 bases from J, with 15 bases between. CDR3 loop: CASRGRGSGTEAFF. Here the CDR3 DNA reads TGTGCCAGCAGAGGCCGTGGCTCTGGCACTGAAGCTTTCTTT. The full variable domain, in which reference TRBV3-1 and TRBJ1-1 provide the parts outside the CDR3, is DTAVSQTPKYLVTQMGNDKSIKCEQNLGHDTMYWYKQDSKKFLKIMFSYNNKELIINETVPNRFSPKSPDKAHLNLHINSLELGDSAVYFCASRGRGSGTEAFFGQGTRLTVV.

The gene calls are TRBV5-8 and TRBJ1-6; D perhaps matches TRBD1 (5 bases). Trimming cost V 10 bases and J 8 bases, with 16 bases left between them. The CDR3 has 13 residues. The germline V gene encodes CDR1 SGHTS and CDR2 YDEGEE. The CDR3: CAGTRPLDSPLHF. The CDR3 DNA reads as TGTGCCGGGACCAGGCCTTTGGATTCACCCCTCCACTTT.

This clonotype was seen more than once but under ten times. This sequence joins TRBV3-1 and TRBJ2-2, with D perhaps matching TRBD2 (6 bases). From germline, CDR1 is LGHDT and CDR2 YNNKEL (reference sequence). This CDR3 is 16 amino acids long. V was trimmed by 4 bases and J by 4 bases, leaving 16 bases between them. The CDR3 DNA sequence: TGTGCCAGCAGCCGGCAAGCAGCGGGTCCCACCGGGGAGCTGTTTTTT. It translates to CASSRQAAGPTGELFF.

The V gene is TRBV5-1, the J gene TRBJ2-2; no firm D call. V lost 5 bases and J 5 bases, leaving 10 bases between the germline ends. The CDR3 totals 13 residues. CDR1 SGHRS and CDR2 YFSETQ come from the germline V gene. CDR3 bases: TGCGCCAGCAGTATAGACCCGACCGGGGAGCTGTTTTTT. This translates into CASSIDPTGELFF. Based on the CDR3 plus reference TRBV5-1 and TRBJ2-2, the full variable domain is KAGVTQTPRYLIKTRGQQVTLSCSPISGHRSVSWYQQTPGQGLQFLFEYFSETQRNKGNFPGRFSGRQFSNSRSEMNVSTLELGDSALYLCASSIDPTGELFFGEGSRLTVL.

This clonotype showed up many times. The rearrangement uses TRBV5-1 and TRBJ2-3, with 7 bases identical to TRBD2. V gave up 1 base and J gave up 3 bases; unmatched junction bases: 5. This CDR3 is 15 amino acids long. CDR1 and CDR2 (germline): SGHRS, YFSETQ. The CDR3 DNA reads as TGCGCCAGCAGCTTGCAGGGACTACCTACAGATACGCAGTATTTT. Its protein is CASSLQGLPTDTQYF.

The gene calls are TRBV7-9 and TRBJ1-1; 11 nucleotides line up with TRBD1. The CDR3 has 19 residues. V shed 2 bases, J shed 4 bases, and the junction held 15 bases outside the gene matches. Germline CDR1 reads SEHNR; CDR2 reads FQNEAQ (reference sequence). CDR3 protein: CASSLTLLRDRGRGTEAFF. The DNA for the CDR3 is TGTGCCAGCAGCTTAACCCTACTCCGGGACAGGGGGAGGGGCACTGAAGCTTTCTTT.

This clonotype has just a few counts. The rearrangement joins TRBV24-1 to TRBJ2-2; TRBD2 matches at 9 bases. Trimming at V came to 2 bases and at J to 5 bases, leaving 8 bases not matched to a gene. Germline V gene data show CDR1 as KGHDR and CDR2 as SFDVKD. This CDR3 comprises 17 residues. The CDR3 DNA follows: TGTGCCACCAGTGATTCGAGCGGGAGGAGGTCGACCGGGGAGCTGTTTTTT. Protein sequence: CATSDSSGRRSTGELFF.